Described below is a single T cell receptor beta chain sequence and its context. This specimen comes from a study of blood T cell repertoires in COVID-19. Overall study: Material from acute and convalescent COVID-19 was sourced from the United States, Italy and Spain. PBMCs, B-cell-depleted T cells, or T cells provided the cDNA or gDNA that made up the material.

The CDR3 is 15 residues long. Trimming took off 5 bases at V and 0 bases at J, with 13 bases between the two ends. CDR1 and CDR2 from the germline V gene are SGHTA and FQGNSA. Authors' analysis steps: Scientists estimated how many nucleated cells there were by amplifying reference gene primers. Sequencing was performed with immunoSEQ multiplex PCR; in TCRdb, only in-frame clones are kept and a portion is missing. The V and J calls and clone size are taken from that table; D and trimming were inferred from the DNA. In the table there are around 230,000 clones, less than 90% of which are singletons. J is TRBJ1-2 and V is TRBV7-2, with D unresolved. The TCR sequence derives from a woman aged 65 to 85 with active or convalescent COVID-19. The sample comprised peripheral blood. In DNA form, the CDR3 reads TGTGCCAGCAGCAACTATAGAGAGGCTAACTATGGCTACACCTTC. Translating it yields CASSNYREANYGYTF.